This record concerns one TCR beta chain sequence. This clonotype was seen a handful of times. Its specific antigen is unknown. One base away there is no much larger clone; base qualities are not given. The data belong to a study of T cells after yellow fever vaccination (dated by TCRdb to the late 2010s). For the wider study: Libraries from fractions with low cell numbers were prepared with the SMART-Seq v4 Ultra Low Input RNA kit. Bulk TCR alpha and beta repertoires were sequenced longitudinally to track T-cell clones before and after primary and booster YFV17D yellow fever vaccination. Two healthy male donors made up the cohort, one aged 18 to 29 years and the other aged 30 to 40 years. Blood was drawn at multiple timepoints before and after primary and secondary immunization, with bulk PBMC replicates and cell subsets isolated.

What the research found in general, with its limitations: FACS-sorted repertoires could contain abundant contaminating clonotypes from the bulk population, so computational filtering was required. Compared with the primary T-cell response, the secondary T-cell response was faster but weaker, reaching its peak on day 5 rather than on day 15. Most clones expanded after primary vaccination (around 96% of CD4 and roughly 90% of CD8) were re-detected after the booster, suggesting that broad memory maintenance occurred. Because the study included only a couple of donors, the extent to which the findings can be generalized is limited. A small share of clonotypes was detected in both CD4 and CD8 compartments, with the overlap likely arising from convergent recombination.

TCR cDNA was made using 5'RACE template switching, a step that added a universal primer site and unique molecular identifiers. Priming for cDNA synthesis came from both the TCR alpha and TCR beta constant segments. Two PCR steps were used to amplify libraries, with sample barcodes and sequencing adapters being added in the second step. Sequencing of libraries was done on Illumina HiSeq 2500 (2x100 bp) or NovaSeq (2x150 bp). The authors' analysis ran thus. Demultiplexing of reads and collapsing into UMI consensus sequences were performed with MIGEC, and V(D)J alignment was carried out with MiXCR. Vaccine-responding clonotypes were defined with edgeR using replicate PBMC samples, requiring FDR below 0.01 and a log2 fold change above 5 up to day 15. Each bulk clonotype received a CD4 or CD8 identity based on whether the sequenced CD4 or CD8 repertoire contained that clonotype at higher abundance. TCRdb passed the public sequencing reads through fastp at Q25 and MiXCR, retaining productive beta sequences. Rows merge per CDR3 protein into single entries with the most common DNA and genes. The V and J calls come from TCRdb's annotation, not from the publication. This sample lists fewer than 450,000 distinct CDR3 sequences; about 7.8% were detected once. Roughly 15% of the sample comes from the top ten.

The treatment or condition label on this specimen signifies: live attenuated yellow fever vaccine strain. At each blood-draw timepoint, two biological replicates of bulk PBMCs were collected. A standard Ficoll-Paque protocol was used to isolate PBMCs from peripheral blood. TriZol was used to extract RNA from bulk PBMCs, CD4 and CD8 fractions, and dextramer-positive and dextramer-negative fractions. The cysteine opens and the phenylalanine closes a CDR3 of 15 amino acids. This entry keeps only the CDR3 DNA: 45 bases, framed from base 1. The germline V gene encodes CDR1 SEHNR and CDR2 FQNEAQ (reference sequence). V and J are truncated by 1 base and 7 bases respectively, leaving an intervening sequence of 13 bases.

The receptor was isolated from a man younger than 35 who received the YFV17D yellow fever vaccine. Here the sequenced sample was PBMCs, taken roughly seven weeks after the first yellow fever vaccination. This receptor chain uses TRBV7-9 and TRBJ1-4; no D segment can be confidently identified. The CDR3 protein sequence reads: CASSLGGSWGEKLFF. The nucleotide sequence is TGTGCCAGCAGCTTAGGAGGCTCCTGGGGTGAAAAACTGTTTTTT. This CDR3, with the reference TRBV7-9 and TRBJ1-4 proteins standing in past its ends, gives the full variable domain DTGVSQNPRHKITKRGQNVTFRCDPISEHNRLYWYRQTLGQGPEFLTYFQNEAQLEKSRLLSDRFSAERPKGSFSTLEIQRTEQGDSAMYLCASSLGGSWGEKLFFGSGTQLSVL.